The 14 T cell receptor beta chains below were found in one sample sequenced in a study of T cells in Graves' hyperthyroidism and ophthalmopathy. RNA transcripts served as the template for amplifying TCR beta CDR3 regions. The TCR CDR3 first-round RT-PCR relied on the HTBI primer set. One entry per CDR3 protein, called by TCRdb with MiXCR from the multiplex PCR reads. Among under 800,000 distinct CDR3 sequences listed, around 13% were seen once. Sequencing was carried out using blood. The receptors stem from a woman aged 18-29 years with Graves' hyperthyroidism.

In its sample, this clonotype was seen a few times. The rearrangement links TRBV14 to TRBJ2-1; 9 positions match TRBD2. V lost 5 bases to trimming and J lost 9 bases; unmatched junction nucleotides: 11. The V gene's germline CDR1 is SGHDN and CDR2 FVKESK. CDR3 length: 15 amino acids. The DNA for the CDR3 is TGTGCCAGCAGCTCCTTAGCGGGAGAGGTCGGTGAGCAGTTCTTC. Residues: CASSSLAGEVGEQFF.

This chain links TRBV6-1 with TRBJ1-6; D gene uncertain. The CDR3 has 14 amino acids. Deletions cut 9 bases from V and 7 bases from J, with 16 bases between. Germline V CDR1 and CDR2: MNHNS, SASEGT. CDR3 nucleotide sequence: TGTGCCAGTGCTGTCGAGCCAGGCAATTCACCCCTCCACTTT. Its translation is CASAVEPGNSPLHF.

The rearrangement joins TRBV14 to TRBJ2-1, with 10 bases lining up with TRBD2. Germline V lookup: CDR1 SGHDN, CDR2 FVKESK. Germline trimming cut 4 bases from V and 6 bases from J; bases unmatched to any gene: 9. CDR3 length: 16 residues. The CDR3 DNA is TGTGCCAGCAGCCCCTATAGCGGGAGGTTAATCAATGAGCAGTTCTTC. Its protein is CASSPYSGRLINEQFF.

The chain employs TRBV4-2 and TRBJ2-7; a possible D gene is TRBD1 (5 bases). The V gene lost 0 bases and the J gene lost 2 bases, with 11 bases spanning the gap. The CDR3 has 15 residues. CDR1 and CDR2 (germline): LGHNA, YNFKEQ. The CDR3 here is CASSQDRDSPYEQYF. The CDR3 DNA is TGTGCCAGCAGCCAAGACAGGGATAGCCCCTACGAGCAGTACTTC.

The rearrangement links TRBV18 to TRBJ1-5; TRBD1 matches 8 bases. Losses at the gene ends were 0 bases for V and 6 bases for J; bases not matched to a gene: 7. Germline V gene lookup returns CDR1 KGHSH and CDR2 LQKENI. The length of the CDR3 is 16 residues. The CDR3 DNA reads TGTGCCAGCTCACCACCAGGACAGGGAATAGGTCAGCCCCAGCATTTT. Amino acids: CASSPPGQGIGQPQHF.

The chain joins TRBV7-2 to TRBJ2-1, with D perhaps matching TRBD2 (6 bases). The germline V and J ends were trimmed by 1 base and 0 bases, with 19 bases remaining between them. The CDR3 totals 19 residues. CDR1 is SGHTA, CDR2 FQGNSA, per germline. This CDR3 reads CASSLERGLALSSYNEQFF. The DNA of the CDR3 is TGTGCCAGCAGCTTAGAACGCGGGCTAGCGCTGAGCTCCTACAATGAGCAGTTCTTC.

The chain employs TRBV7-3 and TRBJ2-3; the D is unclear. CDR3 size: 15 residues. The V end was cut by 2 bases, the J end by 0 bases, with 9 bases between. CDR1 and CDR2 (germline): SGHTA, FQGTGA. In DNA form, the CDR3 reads TGTGCCAGCAGCTTACTGGCGGAAAGCACAGATACGCAGTATTTT. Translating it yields CASSLLAESTDTQYF.

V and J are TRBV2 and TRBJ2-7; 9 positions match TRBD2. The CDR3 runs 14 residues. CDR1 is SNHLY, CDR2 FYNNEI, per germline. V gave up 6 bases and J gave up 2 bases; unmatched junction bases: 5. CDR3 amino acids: CASSALAGPYEQYF. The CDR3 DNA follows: TGTGCCAGCAGCGCACTAGCGGGCCCCTACGAGCAGTACTTC. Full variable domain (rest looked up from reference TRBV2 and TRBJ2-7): EPEVTQTPSHQVTQMGQEVILRCVPISNHLYFYWYRQILGQKVEFLVSFYNNEISEKSEIFDDQFSVERPDGSNFTLKIRSTKLEDSAMYFCASSALAGPYEQYFGPGTRLTVT.

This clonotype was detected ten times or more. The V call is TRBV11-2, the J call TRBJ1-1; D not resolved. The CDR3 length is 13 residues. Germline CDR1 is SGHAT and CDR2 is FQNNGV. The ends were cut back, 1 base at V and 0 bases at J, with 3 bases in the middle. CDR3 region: CASSLAMNTEAFF. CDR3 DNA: TGTGCCAGCAGCTTAGCGATGAACACTGAAGCTTTCTTT. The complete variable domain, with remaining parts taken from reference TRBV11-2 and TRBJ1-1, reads EAGVAQSPRYKIIEKRQSVAFWCNPISGHATLYWYQQILGQGPKLLIQFQNNGVVDDSQLPKDRFSAERLKGVDSTLKIQPAKLEDSAVYLCASSLAMNTEAFFGQGTRLTVV.

CDR3 in DNA: TGTGCCAGCAGTCCTACTAACCGTGGGGATCAGCCCCAGCATTTT. Translation: CASSPTNRGDQPQHF. This rearrangement joins TRBV27 to TRBJ1-5; D is undetermined. V lost 5 bases and J lost 5, with 16 bases in between. The CDR3 totals 15 residues. CDR1 and CDR2 from the germline V gene are MNHEY and SMNVEV (reference sequence).

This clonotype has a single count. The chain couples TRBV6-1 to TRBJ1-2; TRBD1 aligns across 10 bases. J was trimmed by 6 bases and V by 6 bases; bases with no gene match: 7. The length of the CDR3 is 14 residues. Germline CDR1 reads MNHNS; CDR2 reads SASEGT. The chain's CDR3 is CASRGQGEFDGYTF. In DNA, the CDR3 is TGTGCCAGCAGAGGACAGGGGGAATTCGATGGCTACACCTTC.

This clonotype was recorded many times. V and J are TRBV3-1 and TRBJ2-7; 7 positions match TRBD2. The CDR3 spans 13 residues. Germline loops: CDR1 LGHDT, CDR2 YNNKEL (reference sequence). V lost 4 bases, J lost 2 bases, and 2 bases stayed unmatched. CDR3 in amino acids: CASSRTSTYEQYF. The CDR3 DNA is TGTGCCAGCAGCCGGACTAGTACCTACGAGCAGTACTTC.

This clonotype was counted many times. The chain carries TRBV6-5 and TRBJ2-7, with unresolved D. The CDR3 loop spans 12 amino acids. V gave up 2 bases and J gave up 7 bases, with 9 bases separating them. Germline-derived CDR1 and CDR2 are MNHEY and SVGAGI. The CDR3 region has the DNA TGTGCCAGCAGTTACCCCCAACAGGAGCAGTACTTC. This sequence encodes CASSYPQQEQYF.

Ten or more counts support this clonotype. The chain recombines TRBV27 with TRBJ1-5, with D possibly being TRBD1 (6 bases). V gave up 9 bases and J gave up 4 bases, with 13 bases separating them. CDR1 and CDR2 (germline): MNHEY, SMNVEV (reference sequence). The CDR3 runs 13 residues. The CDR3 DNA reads TGTGCCAGACAGGGAGGGTCAAATCAGCCCCAGCATTTT. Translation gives CARQGGSNQPQHF.